What follows are 16 T cell receptor beta chains derived from one specimen sequenced in a study of neurological immune-mediated disorders. TCRdb passed the 5' RACE reads through MiXCR, listing each CDR3 protein once. The sample records tens of thousands of distinct CDR3 sequences, 10% being singletons. The sequenced sample consisted of PBMCs. These receptors all come from a man aged 35-49 years in good health.

This clonotype has a count of ten or more. The chain combines TRBV20-1 with TRBJ1-5, with D possibly TRBD1 on 6 matching bases. CDR3 length: 13 amino acids. Trimming stripped 3 bases from V and 7 bases from J, with 13 bases between. Germline values: CDR1 DFQATT, CDR2 SNEGSKA (reference sequence). In DNA, the CDR3 is TGCAGTGCTAGGGACAGCCCTGAACAGCCCCAGCATTTT. This encodes CSARDSPEQPQHF.

On this clonotype itself: At one end the junction does not follow the germline gene, possibly because of a read error. This chain joins TRBV3-1 and TRBJ2-7; 10 nucleotides align to TRBD1. Germline-derived CDR1 and CDR2 are LGHDT and YNNKEL (reference sequence). This CDR3 region has 16 residues. The CDR3 is CANSQVGTGVSNEQYF. The CDR3 nucleotides are TGTGCCAACAGCCAAGTGGGGACAGGGGTTTCCAACGAGCAGTACTTC.

This clonotype was observed many times. V is TRBV6-5 and J is TRBJ1-6; perhaps TRBD1 as D (6 bases). With 6 bases removed from V and 10 bases from J, the gap between germline ends came to 13 bases. The CDR3 has 13 amino acids. Germline V gene data show CDR1 as MNHEY and CDR2 as SVGAGI. The CDR3 sequence is CASRDSLGSPLHF. For the CDR3, the DNA is TGTGCCAGCAGGGACAGTCTGGGATCACCCCTCCACTTT.

This clonotype showed up many times. The gene calls are TRBV5-1 and TRBJ2-7; D might be TRBD1 (5 bases). V was trimmed by 3 bases and J by 2 bases, leaving 9 bases between them. From germline, CDR1 is SGHRS and CDR2 YFSETQ. CDR3 length: 13 amino acids. CDR3 region: CASSSRQTYEQYF. CDR3 sequence (DNA): TGCGCCAGCAGCTCCCGACAGACCTACGAGCAGTACTTC.

This clonotype was counted ten times or more. This chain connects TRBV6-5 to TRBJ2-7; 12 bases match TRBD2. The CDR3 spans 14 residues. Germline assignment: CDR1 MNHEY and CDR2 SVGAGI. With 6 bases clipped from V and 6 bases from J, the junction kept 6 bases outside the gene matches. The DNA of the CDR3 is TGTGCCAGCAGCCCGACTAGCGGGGGCGGCGAGCAGTACTTC. Translated, it gives CASSPTSGGGEQYF.

This clonotype was counted many times. V and J are TRBV5-1 and TRBJ1-2; 7 bases match TRBD1. Germline V lookup: CDR1 SGHRS, CDR2 YFSETQ. The CDR3 totals 16 residues. V lost 4 bases to trimming and J lost 3 bases; unmatched junction nucleotides: 12. This CDR3 is CASSAPTGRGDYGYTF. Here the CDR3 DNA reads TGCGCCAGCAGCGCACCGACAGGGCGTGGTGACTATGGCTACACCTTC.

Many counts were recorded for this clonotype. The gene calls are TRBV5-1 and TRBJ2-7; 14 bases agree with TRBD2. The germline CDR1 and CDR2 sequences are SGHRS and YFSETQ. V shed 1 base, J shed 4 bases, and the junction held 4 bases outside the gene matches. There are 16 residues in the CDR3. The CDR3 loop reads CASSLMTSGGAYEQYF. CDR3 DNA sequence: TGCGCCAGCAGCTTGATGACTAGCGGGGGGGCGTACGAGCAGTACTTC.

This clonotype was found many times. The gene calls are TRBV10-3 and TRBJ1-5; 7 bases line up with TRBD1. Germline CDR1 reads ENHRY; CDR2 reads SYGVKD. The CDR3 is 14 residues long. Trimming cost V 5 bases and J 2 bases; bases outside gene matches: 3. The CDR3 reads CAISRQGGNQPQHF. The CDR3 DNA reads as TGTGCCATCAGTCGACAGGGCGGCAATCAGCCCCAGCATTTT.

In its sample, this clonotype was seen many times. The rearrangement joins TRBV5-1 to TRBJ1-6, with D maybe TRBD1 (6 bases). CDR1 is SGHRS, CDR2 YFSETQ, per germline. V was pared by 0 bases and J by 10 bases, with 8 bases between. The CDR3 is made up of 13 amino acids. The CDR3 sequence is CASSLEGESPLHF. CDR3 DNA sequence: TGCGCCAGCAGCTTGGAGGGGGAATCACCCCTCCACTTT.

This clonotype has at least ten counts. J is TRBJ2-1 and V is TRBV29-1, with D possibly being TRBD2 (6 bases). The CDR3 spans 13 residues. Trimming shortened V by 4 bases and J by 9 bases, and 16 bases separated the two germline ends. Per the germline V gene, CDR1 is SQVTM and CDR2 is ANQGSEA. The CDR3 bases are TGCAGCGTTGTAATTCGGGAGACGGTTGAGCAGTTCTTC. Translating it yields CSVVIRETVEQFF.

This chain uses TRBV28 with TRBJ2-5, with TRBD1 matching 7 bases. V lost 6 bases to trimming and J lost 4 bases; unmatched junction nucleotides: 8. Germline lookup yields CDR1 MDHEN and CDR2 SYDVKM. CDR3 length: 14 residues. The CDR3 DNA reads TGTGCCAGCAGCCTACACAGGGGTCCAGAGACCCAGTACTTC. Its protein product is CASSLHRGPETQYF.

Many counts were recorded for this clonotype. The V call is TRBV6-5, the J call TRBJ1-2; D is undetermined. From germline, CDR1 is MNHEY and CDR2 SVGAGI. The V and J ends lost 2 bases and 7 bases respectively, with 11 bases between them. The CDR3 runs 13 residues. CDR3 DNA sequence: TGTGCCAGCAGTTACCGGACGCTGGGTGGCTACACCTTC. Its translation: CASSYRTLGGYTF.

At least ten counts were recorded for this clonotype. The gene calls are TRBV15 and TRBJ2-1, with 13 bases matching TRBD2. V trimming: 0 bases; J trimming: 3 bases; junction bases outside the gene matches: 8. Germline CDR1 and CDR2: LNHNV and YYDKDF (reference sequence). The CDR3 runs 19 residues. The chain's CDR3 is CATSRDLSRTSGGYNEQFF. DNA for the CDR3: TGTGCCACCAGCAGAGACCTATCGCGGACTAGCGGGGGCTACAATGAGCAGTTCTTC.

This clonotype came up many times. The CDR3 DNA reads as TGCAGTGCTAGAGAACCCCTCAGGCCCACCTACGAGCAGTACTTC. This encodes CSAREPLRPTYEQYF. This chain connects TRBV20-1 to TRBJ2-7; D is unclear. Germline V gene data show CDR1 as DFQATT and CDR2 as SNEGSKA (reference sequence). Trimming took off 0 bases at V and 2 bases at J, with 14 bases between the two ends. The CDR3 has 15 residues.

The sample holds many counts of this clonotype. CDR3 DNA: TGTGCCAGCAGCTCGTCGGGACTAGCGGTAGATGAGCAGTTCTTC. Its protein product is CASSSSGLAVDEQFF. The gene calls are TRBV7-9 and TRBJ2-1; 11 bases align to TRBD2. The V segment lost 4 bases and the J segment 8 bases; nucleotides outside the gene matches: 7. In germline, CDR1 is SEHNR, CDR2 FQNEAQ (reference sequence). The CDR3 contains 15 residues.

This clonotype was seen ten or more times. The CDR3, as DNA: TGTGCCAGCAGCTTGACAGGGACTAATTCACCCCTCCACTTT. Translating gives CASSLTGTNSPLHF. This rearrangement joins TRBV5-5 to TRBJ1-6, with D possibly TRBD1 on 6 matching bases. Deletions cut 1 base from V and 6 bases from J, with 8 bases between. CDR3 length: 14 amino acids. CDR1 and CDR2 from the germline V gene are SGHKS and YYEKEE (reference sequence).